One and the same sample provided the 11 T cell receptor beta chains below, sequenced in a study of T-cell memory formation after mild COVID-19. TCRdb reprocessed the 5' RACE reads via MiXCR and lists one record per CDR3 protein. The sample yields roughly 180,000 distinct CDR3 sequences, roughly 11% seen once. Sequencing was carried out using PBMCs or a T cell subset sorted from them (not recorded which). Every receptor here comes from a man younger than 35 who had mild COVID-19 (a few samples of this study predate the infection). Cell type and time point are not known.

The V and J genes are TRBV12-3 or TRBV12-4 and TRBJ1-1; TRBD1 matches 8 bases. V was clipped by 5 bases and J by 11 bases; unmatched bases: 10. The CDR3 totals 13 residues. DNA for the CDR3: TGTGCCAGCAGTACCGGACAGGGTAAAGGGGCTTTCTTT. Amino acid sequence: CASSTGQGKGAFF.

The rearrangement uses TRBV25-1 and TRBJ2-6; D gene uncertain. The CDR3 spans 13 residues. The germline gives CDR1 MGHDK, CDR2 SYGVNS. The germline V and J ends were trimmed by 9 bases and 0 bases, with 6 bases remaining between them. The CDR3 region is CASHLSGANVLTF. The CDR3 DNA reads as TGTGCCAGTCACCTCTCTGGGGCCAACGTCCTGACTTTC.

This clonotype occurred a few times. V usage is TRBV4-1 and J usage is TRBJ2-6, with 7 bases identical to TRBD1. Trimming at V came to 2 bases and at J to 7 bases, leaving 8 bases not matched to a gene. Looked up from germline, CDR1 is MGHRA and CDR2 is YSYEKL. The length of the CDR3 is 16 residues. The CDR3 DNA reads as TGCGCCAGCAGCCAAATCTTTGACAGGGAAGCCAACGTCCTGACTTTC. Protein sequence: CASSQIFDREANVLTF.

In this sample, this clonotype turned up many times. CDR3 nucleotide sequence: TGTGCCAGCAGTCCCGGACCTACAGATACGCAGTATTTT. It codes for CASSPGPTDTQYF. The chain has TRBV7-3 and TRBJ2-3; D remains ambiguous. V gave up 6 bases and J gave up 3 bases, with 10 bases separating them. Germline-derived CDR1 and CDR2 are SGHTA and FQGTGA. The CDR3 has 13 residues.

The J gene is TRBJ1-6, the V gene TRBV11-1, with D unclear. Germline V lookup: CDR1 SGHAT, CDR2 FQDESV (reference sequence). The CDR3 totals 12 residues. The ends were cut back, 3 bases at V and 13 bases at J, with 10 bases in the middle. The CDR3 region has the DNA TGTGCCAGCAGCTTCCCGTTTCGCCCCCTCCACTTT. Protein sequence: CASSFPFRPLHF.

The rearrangement links TRBV28 to TRBJ1-2; 9 bases agree with TRBD1. There are 13 residues in the CDR3. CDR1 is MDHEN, CDR2 SYDVKM, per germline. The V gene end was trimmed by 5 bases and the J gene end by 4 bases; junction bases not matched to a gene: 2. The CDR3 is CASSTTGGYGYTF. DNA for the CDR3: TGTGCCAGCAGTACGACAGGGGGCTATGGCTACACCTTC.

This clonotype came up a few times. The rearrangement uses TRBV7-3 and TRBJ2-3, with TRBD2 identical over 9 bases. Germline assignment: CDR1 SGHTA and CDR2 FQGTGA. J gave up 2 bases and V 4 bases, and 10 bases lay outside the gene matches. This CDR3 has 17 residues. The CDR3 reads CASSSNTQRGATDTQYF. CDR3 in DNA: TGTGCCAGCAGCTCTAATACCCAGCGGGGGGCCACAGATACGCAGTATTTT.

There are a few counts of this clonotype. The chain uses TRBV27 and TRBJ1-1; 7 nucleotides agree with TRBD1. The CDR3 contains 12 residues. Trimming removed 6 bases from V and 9 bases from J; junction bases left unmatched: 7. The germline V gene encodes CDR1 MNHEY and CDR2 SMNVEV (reference sequence). CDR3 bases: TGTGCCAGCAGCCGACAGGGAGGGAAAGCTTTCTTT. This codes for CASSRQGGKAFF.

The J gene is TRBJ1-2, the V gene TRBV5-5; D uncertain. Trimming left V 0 bases short and J 0 bases short, with 12 bases between. Per germline, CDR1 SGHKS and CDR2 YYEKEE (reference sequence). This CDR3 has 16 residues. The CDR3 region is CASSLEAPVTNYGYTF. The CDR3 coding sequence is TGTGCCAGCAGCTTGGAAGCGCCGGTTACTAACTATGGCTACACCTTC.

This clonotype came up a few times. The chain employs TRBV5-1 and TRBJ2-2, with TRBD1 as a possible D gene (6 bases). V lost 3 bases and J 7 bases, leaving 10 bases between the germline ends. The CDR3 covers 13 residues. Germline V gene lookup returns CDR1 SGHRS and CDR2 YFSETQ. The CDR3 nucleotides read TGCGCCAGCAGCTCACAGGGAAACGGGGAGCTGTTTTTT. Its translation: CASSSQGNGELFF. The whole variable domain, remainder taken from reference TRBV5-1 and TRBJ2-2, is KAGVTQTPRYLIKTRGQQVTLSCSPISGHRSVSWYQQTPGQGLQFLFEYFSETQRNKGNFPGRFSGRQFSNSRSEMNVSTLELGDSALYLCASSSQGNGELFFGEGSRLTVL.

The CDR3 nucleotides read TGTGCCAGCAGCCCCCAGGGTCCCTCTGGCTACACCTTC. Residues: CASSPQGPSGYTF. V and J are TRBV7-2 and TRBJ1-2, with D tentatively TRBD1 (5 bases). The V end lost 5 bases, the J end lost 7 bases, and 14 bases lay between the germline ends. Per germline, CDR1 SGHTA and CDR2 FQGNSA. This CDR3 region has 13 residues.